What follows are 14 T cell receptor beta chains derived from one specimen sequenced in a study of tumor-infiltrating lymphocytes in primary liver carcinoma. TCR beta cDNA came from around 0.5 ug total RNA, primed with a constant-region primer. Libraries for TCR beta were built through three nested multiplex PCR rounds, which together made up a slightly modified ARM-PCR procedure. Running 10 cycles apiece, the first two PCR rounds relied on TRBV1-TRBV30 forward primers together with a C-beta reverse primer. One entry per CDR3 protein, called by TCRdb with MiXCR from the multiplex PCR reads. In the table there are 100,000 to 150,000 distinct CDR3 sequences, roughly three fifths of which are singletons. Unsorted bulk tissue, about 18-31 mg of it, served as the source for co-extraction of RNA and DNA. The sample consisted of liver tumor tissue from sampling region 3. Noted subset: tumor region T3, left-lateral pole. The receptors were gathered from a woman aged 55-70 years with primary liver carcinoma and hepatitis B virus infection.

In regard to this clonotype: A much bigger clone sits one base away, suggesting this may be a read error. The chain couples TRBV30 to TRBJ2-5; a weak D match, TRBD2 (6 bases). Germline assignment: CDR1 GTSNPN and CDR2 SVGIG (reference sequence). V lost 2 bases and J lost 2, with 15 bases in between. This CDR3 has 15 amino acids. The CDR3: CAWSYGLAPQETQYF. The CDR3 DNA sequence: TGTGCCTGGAGTTATGGCCTAGCGCCGCAAGAGACCCAGTACTTC.

This clonotype was seen more than once but under ten times. This may arise from a read error, as a much more abundant clone is one base away. J is TRBJ2-3 and V is TRBV12-3 or TRBV12-4; TRBD2 agrees at 8 bases. V shed 6 bases, J shed 5 bases, and the junction held 10 bases outside the gene matches. The CDR3 runs 15 residues. CDR3 in amino acids: CASSKREMSGDTQYF. CDR3 nucleotides: TGTGCCAGCAGCAAGCGGGAGATGTCAGGAGATACGCAGTATTTT.

This clonotype was detected once. The chain employs TRBV28 and TRBJ2-5; 7 bases are shared with TRBD1. J lost 3 bases, V lost 3 bases, and 7 bases had no gene match. The CDR3 runs 15 residues. The germline gives CDR1 MDHEN, CDR2 SYDVKM. The CDR3 loop reads CASSFAGTVEETQYF. CDR3 in DNA: TGTGCCAGCAGTTTTGCAGGGACAGTGGAAGAGACCCAGTACTTC.

CDR3 coding DNA: TGTGCCAGAGGTCGACAGGGCCCATACTACGAGCAGTACTTC. This encodes CARGRQGPYYEQYF. This chain uses TRBV6-5 with TRBJ2-7; 7 bases match TRBD1. The J segment lost 3 bases and the V segment lost 9 bases, leaving 11 bases of the junction unmatched. CDR1 and CDR2 from the germline V gene are MNHEY and SVGAGI. The CDR3 has 14 amino acids.

Remarks on this clonotype: This likely comes from a read error, as the CDR3 has no conserved phenylalanine or tryptophan at its end. The chain is built from TRBV6-1 and TRBJ2-3; TRBD2 matches at 7 bases. This CDR3 comprises 14 residues. The junction had 3 bases not matched to a gene; V was cut back by 0 bases and J by 6 bases. Germline V gives CDR1 MNHNS, CDR2 SASEGT. CDR3 nucleotides: TGTGCCAGCAGTGAAGCGCGGGGGTATGATACGCAGTATTAT. Translated, it gives CASSEARGYDTQYY.

With regard to this clonotype: Since a much larger clone is just one base distant, this may be a read error. The chain couples TRBV28 to TRBJ2-7, with TRBD1 matching 8 bases. The CDR3 contains 15 residues. V dropped 5 bases and J dropped 1; count of bases not matched to a gene: 7. Per the germline V gene, CDR1 is MDHEN and CDR2 is SYDVKM. DNA of the CDR3: TGTGCCAGCAGTCTCCCCGGACAGGGTTCCTACGAGCAGTACTTC. This codes for CASSLPGQGSYEQYF.

In the case of this clonotype: One junction end does not reproduce the germline sequence, and a read error may be involved. The V call is TRBV28, the J call TRBJ1-5; D unresolved. The CDR3 is 14 amino acids. From germline, CDR1 is MDHEN and CDR2 SYDVKM. CDR3 in amino acids: CPSSPTEVNQPQHF. CDR3 bases: TGTCCCAGCAGTCCCACGGAAGTCAATCAGCCCCAGCATTTT.

This clonotype was observed a handful of times. A much larger clone lies one base from this, so it may be a read error. The conserved phenylalanine or tryptophan normally closing the CDR3 is absent here, so this likely arose from a read error. The chain has TRBV12-3 or TRBV12-4 and TRBJ2-5, with 7 bases aligning to TRBD2. After removal of 3 bases from V and 5 bases from J, the junction contained 9 bases not matched to a gene. There are 15 residues in the CDR3. The CDR3 reads CASSLSGKGLETQYL. CDR3 in DNA: TGTGCCAGCAGTTTGAGCGGGAAGGGGCTGGAGACCCAGTACTTA.

In regard to this clonotype: The germline gene is not matched at one end of the junction; a read error may be the cause. The rearrangement links TRBV29-1 to TRBJ1-1; TRBD1 might be the D (6 bases). This CDR3 comprises 15 residues. Germline assignment: CDR1 SQVTM and CDR2 ANQGSEA. CDR3 sequence (DNA): TGTAGCATTTTTTCTTTCAGGGGTAAGAACACTGAAGCTTTCTTT. This translates into CSIFSFRGKNTEAFF.

The V and J genes are TRBV5-5 and TRBJ1-1; D perhaps matches TRBD1 (5 bases). There are 12 residues in the CDR3. The germline V and J ends were trimmed by 2 bases and 6 bases, with 8 bases remaining between them. Looked up from germline, CDR1 is SGHKS and CDR2 is YYEKEE (reference sequence). CDR3 residues: CASSFGGAEAFF. The CDR3 coding sequence is TGTGCCAGCAGCTTCGGGGGAGCTGAAGCTTTCTTT.

This clonotype was recorded at least ten times. This chain links TRBV7-9 with TRBJ1-2; no clear D gene. CDR3 length: 12 amino acids. In germline, CDR1 is SEHNR, CDR2 FQNEAQ (reference sequence). Trimming shortened V by 0 bases and J by 2 bases, and 1 base separated the two germline ends. The CDR3 DNA reads TGTGCCAGCAGCTTAGCGAACTATGGCTACACCTTC. This translates into CASSLANYGYTF.

In regard to this clonotype: One junction end does not reproduce the germline sequence, and a read error may be involved. This chain connects TRBV30 to TRBJ2-7; 10 bases are a match to TRBD2. Germline loops: CDR1 GTSNPN, CDR2 SVGIG (reference sequence). The CDR3 sequence is 16 residues long. DNA of the CDR3: TGTGTCTGGAGGGGGGGCGCTAGCGGGAGTTTGTACGAGCAGTACTTC. As protein: CVWRGGASGSLYEQYF.

This clonotype was recorded once. The V gene is TRBV28, the J gene TRBJ2-1; the D call may be TRBD1 or TRBD2 (5 bases each). The CDR3 has 13 residues. CDR1 MDHEN and CDR2 SYDVKM come from the germline V gene. V was cut by 6 bases and J by 6 bases, with 12 bases left in between. CDR3 residues: CASRPRGLNEQFF. CDR3 nucleotide sequence: TGTGCCAGCAGACCCCGGGGCCTCAATGAGCAGTTCTTC.

The chain links TRBV28 to TRBJ1-5, with TRBD1 matching over 7 bases. The trim removed 8 bases at V and 0 bases at J, leaving 7 bases unmatched. The CDR3 has 15 residues. Germline V lookup: CDR1 MDHEN, CDR2 SYDVKM. Here the CDR3 reads CASVRDRPSNQPQHF. For the CDR3, the DNA is TGTGCCAGCGTCCGGGACAGACCTAGCAATCAGCCCCAGCATTTT.